This T cell receptor (beta chain) was observed in a study of shared clonotypes between healthy human individuals. General study points: Depth of sequencing was expected to influence donor clonotype sharing. Researchers sampled blood only, noting tissue repertoires likely differ.

This clone occurred a few times. The target antigen is unknown. Researchers divided each subset's genomic DNA evenly across several immunoSEQ plates. Generated by immunoSEQ multiplex PCR, the TCRdb table keeps only in-frame clones and is missing some. The table includes approximately 460,000 clones, roughly three quarters detected once. About 100 million PBMCs per unsorted sample were used for genomic DNA. The ends were cut back, 1 base at V and 5 bases at J, with 11 bases in the middle. The CDR3 covers 14 residues. Germline-derived CDR1 and CDR2 are LGHNA and YSLEER. The rearrangement links TRBV4-3 to TRBJ1-2; D is perhaps TRBD1 (5 bases). Sequences were obtained from PBMCs. This sequence was found in a woman aged 40 to 55 in good health. Some clones in this sample may be carry-over from other donors' samples. The CDR3 sequence is CASSQAMGPYGYTF. The CDR3 bases are TGCGCCAGCAGCCAAGCTATGGGACCTTATGGCTACACCTTC.